This entry describes one T cell receptor (beta chain). Its antigen is not yet known. Base-call qualities are not available, and no considerably larger clone is one nucleotide away. The sample originates from a study of blood T cell repertoires in COVID-19 (dated by TCRdb to 2019 to 2021). In terms of the full investigation: Samples from collaborators originated in the United States, Italy and Spain and spanned both the acute and convalescent phases of COVID-19. The material from the prospective study consisted of cDNA or gDNA derived from T cells, B-cell-depleted T cells, or PBMCs. The samples were drawn from the first 160 participants of the ongoing ImmuneRACE study and from about 1,200 subjects provided by 6 global collaborators. A freely available public database, intended as a resource for researchers studying the immune response to SARS-CoV-2, is where the repertoires were released. Subjects who had been exposed to COVID-19, were actively infected with it, or had recovered from it provided the deeply sampled blood TCRbeta repertoires that made up the dataset. Where HLA class I and class II types were available, the types were taken from metadata supplied by the sample provider, not from assay-based typing. Sample metadata almost always included a de-identified subject ID, COVID-19 status, age in years and sex. Here is what the overall study found, with its caveats: The quantity of clinical and demographic metadata differed by source and by participant and was supplied without curation.

Trimming takes 6 bases off V and 4 bases off J; junction bases not matched to a gene: 9. The CDR3 runs 15 amino acids, cysteine and phenylalanine included. Just the 45-base CDR3 DNA is kept, in frame starting at base 1. Via the germline V gene, CDR1 is KGHSH and CDR2 LQKENI. The immunoSEQ Assay, a bias-controlled multiplex PCR, was used to amplify TCRbeta CDR3 regions from genomic DNA. As for how the authors treated the data: The number of nucleated cells in each sample was estimated by amplification of reference gene primers within the assay. To quantify the absolute abundance of each unique TCRbeta CDR3 rearrangement, sequence reads were collapsed and filtered. For each sample, productive Simpson clonality was calculated by taking the square root of Simpson's diversity index across productive rearrangements. This is the immuneACCESS table as TCRdb keeps it, with only in-frame sequences that have V and J called. A part of the clones is gone; compared with another copy, unresolved V genes explain less than half, and the rest is unexplained. V, J and clone size derive from that table, while D and trimming were established from the DNA sequence. This sample comprises just over 200,000 clones, less than 85% of them detected only once. The top ten clones comprise roughly 6% of the sample.

Whole blood was collected in K2EDTA tubes by collaborating institutions according to the institutions' own protocols. For TCRbeta analysis, collaborators shipped samples in one of three forms: frozen whole blood, isolated PBMCs, or DNA extracted from either of those sample types. The receptor chain draws on TRBV18 and TRBJ1-1, and 9 junctional nucleotides match TRBD1. This sequence was found in a woman aged 70-85 years with acute or convalescent COVID-19. The sequenced sample consisted of peripheral blood. The nucleotide sequence reads as follows: TGTGCCAGCTCCCCGAAACAGGGGGCCCCCACTGAAGCTTTCTTT. It translates to CASSPKQGAPTEAFF.